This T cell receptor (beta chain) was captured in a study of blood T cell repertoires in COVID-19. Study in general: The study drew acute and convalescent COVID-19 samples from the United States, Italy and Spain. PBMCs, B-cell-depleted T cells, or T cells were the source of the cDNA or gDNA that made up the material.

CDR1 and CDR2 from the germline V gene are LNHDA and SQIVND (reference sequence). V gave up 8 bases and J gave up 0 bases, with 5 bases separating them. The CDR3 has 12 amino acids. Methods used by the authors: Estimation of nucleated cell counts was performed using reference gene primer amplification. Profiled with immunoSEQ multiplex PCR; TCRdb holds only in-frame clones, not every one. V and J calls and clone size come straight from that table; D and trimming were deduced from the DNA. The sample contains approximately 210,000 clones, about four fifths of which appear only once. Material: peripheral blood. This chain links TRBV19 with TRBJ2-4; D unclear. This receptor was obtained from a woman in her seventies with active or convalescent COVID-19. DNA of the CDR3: TGTGCCAGTTCACTAGCCAAAAACATTCAGTACTTC. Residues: CASSLAKNIQYF.